This TCR beta chain originates from a study of cytotoxic CD8 clonotypes in ibrutinib-treated CLL. Background on the study: Investigators collected response samples after a median about 11 months of treatment, range 6 to 36.

On this clone itself: Its target is not known.

General study results and limits: T-cell clonality at baseline went above that of age-matched healthy donors and rose and fell with circulating CD8+ T-cell counts. Public clonotypes, rarely seen, contracted or held steady on treatment.

V lost 0 bases, J lost 10 bases, and 11 bases lay in between. Germline V gene lookup returns CDR1 GTSNPN and CDR2 SVGIG (reference sequence). The CDR3 length is 12 residues. The method was immunoSEQ multiplex PCR; TCRdb's version includes in-frame clones alone and lacks a portion of them. The sample records about 300,000 clones, 67% being singletons. The receptor was isolated from a human donor with chronic lymphocytic leukemia. The sample consisted of PBMCs, taken after 36 months of ibrutinib treatment. The V call is TRBV30, the J call TRBJ2-3; possible D gene TRBD2, 5 bases. The CDR3 reads CAWSVGRVPQYF. CDR3 nucleotide sequence: TGTGCCTGGAGTGTAGGGCGGGTACCGCAGTATTTT.